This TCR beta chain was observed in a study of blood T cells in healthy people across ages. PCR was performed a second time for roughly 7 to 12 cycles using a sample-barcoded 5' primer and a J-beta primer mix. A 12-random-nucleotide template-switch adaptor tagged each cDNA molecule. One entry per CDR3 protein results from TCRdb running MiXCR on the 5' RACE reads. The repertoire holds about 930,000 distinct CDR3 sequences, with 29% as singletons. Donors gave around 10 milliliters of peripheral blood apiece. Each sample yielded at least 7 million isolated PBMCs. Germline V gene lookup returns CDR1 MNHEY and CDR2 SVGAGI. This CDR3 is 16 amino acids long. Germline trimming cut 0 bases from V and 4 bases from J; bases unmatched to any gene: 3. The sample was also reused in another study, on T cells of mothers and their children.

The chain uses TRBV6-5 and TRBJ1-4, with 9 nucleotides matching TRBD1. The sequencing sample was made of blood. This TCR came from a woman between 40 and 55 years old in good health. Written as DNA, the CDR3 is TGTGCCAGCAGTTACTCATGGACAGGGGTTAATGAAAAACTGTTTTTT. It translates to CASSYSWTGVNEKLFF.